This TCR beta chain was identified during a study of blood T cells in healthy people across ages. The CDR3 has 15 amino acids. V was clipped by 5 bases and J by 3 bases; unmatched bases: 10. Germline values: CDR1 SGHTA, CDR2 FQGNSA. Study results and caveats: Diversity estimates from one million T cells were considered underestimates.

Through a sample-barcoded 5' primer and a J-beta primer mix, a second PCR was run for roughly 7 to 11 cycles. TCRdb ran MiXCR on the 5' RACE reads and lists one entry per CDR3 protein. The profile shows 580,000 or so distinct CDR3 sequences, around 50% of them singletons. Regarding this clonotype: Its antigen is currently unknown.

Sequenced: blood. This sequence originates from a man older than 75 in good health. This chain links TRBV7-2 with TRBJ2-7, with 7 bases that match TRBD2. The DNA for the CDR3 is TGTGCCAGCAGCCCGGGGGGACCCGAAGTCTACGAGCAGTACTTC. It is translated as CASSPGGPEVYEQYF.